One sample yielded the 22 T cell receptor beta chains listed below, sequenced in a study of T cells in Graves' hyperthyroidism and ophthalmopathy. Using RNA transcripts as the source, TCR beta CDR3 regions were amplified. First-round RT-PCR targeting the TCR CDR3 was performed with the HTBI primer set. TCRdb independently ran MiXCR on the multiplex PCR reads; one entry per CDR3 protein. The sample holds about 96,000 distinct CDR3 sequences, roughly 56% seen once. Sequencing was carried out using blood. The receptors stem from a woman in her thirties or forties with Graves' hyperthyroidism.

The J gene is TRBJ2-5, the V gene TRBV29-1, with D possibly TRBD1 on 5 matching bases. Germline CDR1 is SQVTM and CDR2 is ANQGSEA. The CDR3 loop spans 11 amino acids. V lost 4 bases and J lost 6, with 9 bases in between. The CDR3 DNA reads as TGCAGCGTTGGGGGCGCGAAGACCCAGTACTTC. Its protein product is CSVGGAKTQYF.

This chain uses TRBV29-1 with TRBJ1-2; D ambiguous. The CDR3 is 15 residues long. The germline V and J ends were trimmed by 7 bases and 5 bases, with 23 bases remaining between them. Germline V gives CDR1 SQVTM, CDR2 ANQGSEA. The CDR3 DNA follows: TGCAGCGCTACTAGCGGGAGGCGAGTTGGGTATGGCTACACCTTC. Encoded protein: CSATSGRRVGYGYTF.

The V call is TRBV20-1, the J call TRBJ2-6, with D perhaps matching TRBD1 or TRBD2 (6 bases each). Per germline, CDR1 DFQATT and CDR2 SNEGSKA (reference sequence). Trimming removed 0 bases at V and 3 bases at J, with 18 bases between. CDR3 length equals 18 residues. CDR3 nucleotides: TGCAGTGCTAGAGAGACCGGGGGCGGGATTTTTGGGGCCAACGTCCTGACTTTC. This codes for CSARETGGGIFGANVLTF.

V usage is TRBV20-1 and J usage is TRBJ1-1; D is uncertain. The CDR3 has 11 amino acids. Germline V gene data show CDR1 as DFQATT and CDR2 as SNEGSKA (reference sequence). Between the trimmed V and J ends, which lost 3 bases and 5 bases, there was a span of 7 bases. As DNA, the CDR3 is TGCAGTGCTAGTGGGATGACTGAAGCTTTCTTT. It is translated as CSASGMTEAFF.

The table lists this clonotype with many counts. The chain uses TRBV2 and TRBJ1-2; perhaps TRBD1 as D (6 bases). Looked up from germline, CDR1 is SNHLY and CDR2 is FYNNEI. Trimming pared 5 bases from V and 7 bases from J, leaving 20 bases between. The CDR3 extends over 15 amino acids. CDR3 protein: CASSLIPQGSGGYTF. Here the CDR3 DNA reads TGTGCCAGCAGTTTGATCCCCCAGGGGTCGGGTGGCTACACCTTC.

V is TRBV10-2 and J is TRBJ1-6, with a possible D match to TRBD1 (5 bases). V lost 9 bases to trimming and J lost 13 bases, with 19 bases between them. Germline V CDR1 and CDR2: WSHSY, SAAADI. The CDR3 spans 13 residues. The CDR3, as DNA: TGCGCCAGTAGACAGATTAGCAATCAGCCCCTCCACTTT. It yields the protein CASRQISNQPLHF.

Of note for this clonotype: The junction differs from germline at one of its ends, possibly a read error. The chain carries TRBV7-9 and TRBJ2-7, with 10 bases lining up with TRBD1. The germline gives CDR1 SEHNR, CDR2 FQNEAQ (reference sequence). This CDR3 comprises 13 residues. CDR3 coding DNA: TGCGCCAGCAGCGGGACAGGGGCCGTCGAGCAATACTTC. Translation: CASSGTGAVEQYF.

This clonotype was detected ten times or more. The rearrangement links TRBV7-2 to TRBJ1-6; TRBD1 might be the D (5 bases). The germline gives CDR1 SGHTA, CDR2 FQGNSA. There are 15 residues in the CDR3. V was shortened by 5 bases and J by 10 bases, with 18 bases between the two germline ends. CDR3 in DNA: TGTGCCAGCAGCGGCCGGGACTTCCTTGGATCACCCCTCCACTTT. It specifies CASSGRDFLGSPLHF.

The J gene is TRBJ2-5, the V gene TRBV9; D might be TRBD2 (6 bases). The germline V gene has CDR1 SGDLS and CDR2 YYNGEE. This CDR3 contains 14 residues. V was cut by 0 bases and J by 5 bases, with 11 bases left in between. The CDR3 here is CASSVATGAETQYF. As DNA, the CDR3 is TGTGCCAGCAGCGTAGCTACGGGAGCGGAGACCCAGTACTTC.

In regard to this clonotype: An end of the junction differs from the germline gene, which may be a read error. The chain couples TRBV15 to TRBJ1-6, with 9 bases fitting TRBD1. The CDR3 is 16 amino acids. In germline, CDR1 is LNHNV, CDR2 YYDKDF (reference sequence). CDR3 nucleotides: TGTGCCGCCAGCAGTATCAGGACAGGGGCCAATTCACCCCTCCACTTT. Its translation is CAASSIRTGANSPLHF.

This clonotype has just one count. One end of the junction fails to match germline, which may point to a read error. This sequence joins TRBV4-1 and TRBJ2-7; TRBD2 is a possible D gene (7 bases). Germline CDR1 and CDR2: MGHRA and YSYEKL. CDR3 length equals 15 residues. The CDR3 region has the DNA TGTGCCAGCAGCCAAGAGGGAGGGGGTCTCTACGAGCAGTACTTC. Amino acids: CASSQEGGGLYEQYF.

This clonotype was seen repeatedly, ten times or more. The chain joins TRBV15 to TRBJ2-3, with a tentative D call TRBD2 (5 bases). The germline CDR1 and CDR2 sequences are LNHNV and YYDKDF (reference sequence). V was cut by 8 bases and J by 0 bases, with 15 bases left in between. The CDR3 loop spans 15 amino acids. This CDR3 reads CATSGADSSTDTQYF. In DNA, the CDR3 is TGTGCCACCTCGGGCGCGGACTCTAGCACAGATACGCAGTATTTT.

This clonotype occurred many times. The rearrangement uses TRBV7-2 and TRBJ2-5; the match to TRBD1 covers 11 bases. CDR3 length equals 14 residues. Looked up from germline, CDR1 is SGHTA and CDR2 is FQGNSA. The V gene end was trimmed by 8 bases and the J gene end by 5 bases; junction bases not matched to a gene: 7. The DNA of the CDR3 is TGTGCCAGCTCCGGGACAGGGGGGTCGGAGACCCAGTACTTC. This gives the protein CASSGTGGSETQYF.

This clonotype was seen many times. The chain couples TRBV7-9 to TRBJ2-3; D unclear. Trimming removed 2 bases at V and 6 bases at J, with 12 bases between. Germline CDR1 SEHNR, CDR2 FQNEAQ (reference sequence). The CDR3 length is 14 residues. In DNA form, the CDR3 reads TGTGCCAGCAGCTTATTTACCGGAGATGATACGCAGTATTTT. Its translation is CASSLFTGDDTQYF.

The CDR3, as DNA: TGTGCCCGTGGGGATAACACTGAAGCTTTCTTT. This sequence encodes CARGDNTEAFF. The chain employs TRBV25-1 and TRBJ1-1; D unclear. The CDR3 spans 11 residues. The germline V gene encodes CDR1 MGHDK and CDR2 SYGVNS. V lost 11 bases to trimming and J lost 2 bases, with 9 bases between them. Variable domain in full (rest from reference TRBV25-1 and TRBJ1-1): EADIYQTPRYLVIGTGKKITLECSQTMGHDKMYWYQQDPGMELHLIHYSYGVNSTEKGDLSSESTVSRIRTEHFPLTLESARPSHTSQYLCARGDNTEAFFGQGTRLTVV.

The rearrangement links TRBV9 to TRBJ1-1; 7 bases map to TRBD1. Germline V gene sequence: CDR1 SGDLS, CDR2 YYNGEE. This CDR3 has 13 amino acids. V lost 4 bases, J lost 6 bases, and 6 bases stayed unmatched. The CDR3 coding sequence is TGTGCCAGCAGCCAAGACAGGGTGGCTGAAGCTTTCTTT. Translating gives CASSQDRVAEAFF.

This clonotype was counted a few times. The CDR3 nucleotides read TGCGCCAGCAGCCCCCGGGACAGGGGCGAAAAACAAGAGACCCAGTACTTC. Its protein product is CASSPRDRGEKQETQYF. The V call is TRBV4-1, the J call TRBJ2-5, with TRBD1 matching 10 bases. CDR3 size: 17 residues. The germline gives CDR1 MGHRA, CDR2 YSYEKL. V shed 4 bases, J shed 2 bases, and the junction held 10 bases outside the gene matches.

The table lists this clonotype with many counts. The gene calls are TRBV14 and TRBJ1-1; D gene ambiguous. Germline lookup yields CDR1 SGHDN and CDR2 FVKESK. CDR3 length: 13 residues. Trimming cost V 6 bases and J 1 base, with 9 bases left between them. This CDR3 reads CASSEKGNTEAFF. CDR3 sequence (DNA): TGTGCCAGCAGTGAAAAGGGGAACACTGAAGCTTTCTTT.

V gene TRBV7-2 combines with J gene TRBJ1-2; weak D call: TRBD1 (6 bases). Trimming left V 5 bases short and J 6 bases short, with 22 bases between. Germline V gene data show CDR1 as SGHTA and CDR2 as FQGNSA. CDR3 length equals 16 residues. The CDR3 nucleotides read TGTGCCAGCAGCGCGCCCGGACAGCGGGATGGTGATGGCTACACCTTC. As protein: CASSAPGQRDGDGYTF.

The sample holds many counts of this clonotype. V usage is TRBV9 and J usage is TRBJ1-6, with D possibly matching TRBD1 (5 bases). V lost 5 bases and J lost 6, with 15 bases in between. Germline V gene lookup returns CDR1 SGDLS and CDR2 YYNGEE. The CDR3 loop spans 15 amino acids. This CDR3 is CASRDPGTGNSPLHF. DNA of the CDR3: TGTGCCAGCAGAGATCCGGGGACGGGTAATTCACCCCTCCACTTT.

Of note for this clonotype: A read error may be the cause here, since a much bigger clone is one base away. V is TRBV10-1 and J is TRBJ2-2; the match to TRBD2 covers 8 bases. Germline loops: CDR1 WNHNN, CDR2 SYGVQD (reference sequence). The CDR3 contains 16 residues. The CDR3 spells CASIGREGFDTGGLFF. CDR3 coding DNA: TGCGCCAGCATAGGCCGGGAGGGATTTGACACCGGGGGGCTGTTTTTT.

V gene TRBV5-4 combines with J gene TRBJ1-6; maybe TRBD1 (5 bases). CDR3 size: 13 residues. V lost 3 bases and J 8 bases, leaving 9 bases between the germline ends. Germline V gene lookup returns CDR1 SGHNT and CDR2 YYREEE (reference sequence). The CDR3 loop is CASSSGGDSPLHF. The CDR3 coding sequence is TGTGCCAGCAGCTCGGGGGGGGATTCACCCCTCCACTTT.